Presented here are 24 T cell receptor beta chains from one specimen sequenced in a study of T cells in Graves' hyperthyroidism and ophthalmopathy. Amplification targeted TCR beta CDR3 regions from RNA transcripts. HTBI primers were the set used in a first-round RT-PCR of the TCR CDR3. MiXCR was run by TCRdb on the multiplex PCR reads, yielding one entry per CDR3 protein. The sample includes about 270,000 distinct CDR3 sequences, 22% of them seen just once. Input material: blood. The receptor source for this set is a man younger than 45 with Graves' ophthalmopathy.

This clonotype was seen many times. The chain is built from TRBV12-3 or TRBV12-4 and TRBJ1-3; 7 bases agree with TRBD1. After removal of 6 bases from V and 0 bases from J, the junction contained 5 bases not matched to a gene. The length of the CDR3 is 15 residues. The CDR3 bases are TGTGCCAGCAGCGGGGGACAGTCCTCTGGAAACACCATATATTTT. It yields the protein CASSGGQSSGNTIYF.

The J gene is TRBJ2-7, the V gene TRBV6-6; D might be TRBD1 (5 bases). V was trimmed by 2 bases and J by 6 bases, leaving 17 bases between them. This CDR3 is 15 amino acids long. Germline CDR1 and CDR2: MNHNY and SVGAGI (reference sequence). CDR3 nucleotides: TGTGCCAGCAGTTACGTTTCAGGGATCGGTCGCGAGCAGTACTTC. Its translation: CASSYVSGIGREQYF.

This clonotype turned up a few times. The CDR3: CASSLRGGGANQPQHF. The CDR3 region has the DNA TGTGCCAGCAGCCTGCGGGGAGGGGGCGCTAATCAGCCCCAGCATTTT. J is TRBJ1-5 and V is TRBV28, with 7 bases lining up with TRBD1. CDR3 length equals 16 residues. The junction had 12 bases not matched to a gene; V was cut back by 6 bases and J by 4 bases. In germline, CDR1 is MDHEN, CDR2 SYDVKM.

The chain is built from TRBV2 and TRBJ1-6; possibly TRBD1 for D (5 bases). Per the germline V gene, CDR1 is SNHLY and CDR2 is FYNNEI. The germline V and J ends were trimmed by 6 bases and 10 bases, with 19 bases remaining between them. The CDR3 contains 15 residues. Written as DNA, the CDR3 is TGTGCCAGCAGGGAGGGTCCGGGGGGTTGGTCACCCCTCCACTTT. Translation gives CASREGPGGWSPLHF. The variable domain in full, with the rest retrieved from reference TRBV2 and TRBJ1-6, is EPEVTQTPSHQVTQMGQEVILRCVPISNHLYFYWYRQILGQKVEFLVSFYNNEISEKSEIFDDQFSVERPDGSNFTLKIRSTKLEDSAMYFCASREGPGGWSPLHFGNGTRLTVT.

The chain links TRBV29-1 to TRBJ2-1, with D possibly called TRBD1 or TRBD2 (5 bases each). Germline loops: CDR1 SQVTM, CDR2 ANQGSEA. The CDR3 is 14 amino acids. The CDR3 bases are TGCAGTATTAAAAAGGGACCGGCCTACAATGAGCAGTTCTTC. It yields the protein CSIKKGPAYNEQFF.

CDR3 protein: CASRPPGTPLLEQYF. Written as DNA, the CDR3 is TGTGCCAGCAGGCCCCCCGGGACCCCTCTACTCGAGCAGTACTTC. J is TRBJ2-7 and V is TRBV6-1; D assignment may be TRBD1 or TRBD2 (5 bases each). Trimming stripped 6 bases from V and 6 bases from J, with 21 bases between. Germline CDR1 and CDR2: MNHNS and SASEGT. There are 15 residues in the CDR3.

The chain joins TRBV3-1 to TRBJ1-1; D remains ambiguous. Germline CDR1 LGHDT, CDR2 YNNKEL (reference sequence). The V end lost 6 bases, the J end lost 7 bases, and 18 bases lay between the germline ends. This CDR3 is 14 amino acids long. The CDR3 region is CASSEMGTADEAFF. Written as DNA, the CDR3 is TGTGCCAGCAGTGAAATGGGAACAGCTGATGAAGCTTTCTTT.

This clonotype was recorded a few times. J is TRBJ1-1 and V is TRBV11-3; TRBD1 might be the D (6 bases). The CDR3 has 15 amino acids. V lost 1 base to trimming and J lost 1 base, with 10 bases between them. Germline V gives CDR1 SGHNT, CDR2 YENEEA. The CDR3: CASSLVGTQNTEAFF. The CDR3 bases are TGTGCCAGCAGCTTAGTGGGGACACAGAACACTGAAGCTTTCTTT.

The chain has TRBV9 and TRBJ1-1, with no clear D. Trimming removed 0 bases from V and 1 base from J, with 7 bases in between. CDR1 and CDR2 (germline): SGDLS, YYNGEE. The CDR3 runs 14 residues. The DNA for the CDR3 is TGTGCCAGCAGCGTAGGGGTCGAGAACACTGAAGCTTTCTTT. The encoded protein is CASSVGVENTEAFF.

This clonotype has a handful of counts. V gene TRBV24-1 combines with J gene TRBJ2-1; D might be TRBD2 (6 bases). Trimming removed 9 bases from V and 9 bases from J, with 11 bases in between. The CDR3 is made up of 11 amino acids. The germline V gene encodes CDR1 KGHDR and CDR2 SFDVKD. The DNA of the CDR3 is TGTGCCACCCGCAGGGACTCTGAGCAGTTCTTC. As protein: CATRRDSEQFF.

This clonotype was seen a handful of times. The genes are TRBV28 and TRBJ2-2; D uncertain. This CDR3 has 13 residues. The V end was cut by 5 bases, the J end by 3 bases, with 7 bases between. The germline CDR1 and CDR2 sequences are MDHEN and SYDVKM. In DNA, the CDR3 is TGTGCCAGCAGTCCCCGTTACACCGGGGAGCTGTTTTTT. Its translation: CASSPRYTGELFF.

At least ten counts were recorded for this clonotype. The V and J genes are TRBV20-1 and TRBJ2-7; 9 bases line up with TRBD2. This CDR3 region has 14 residues. V was pared by 1 base and J by 5 bases, with 6 bases of the junction left unmatched. Per germline, CDR1 DFQATT and CDR2 SNEGSKA (reference sequence). CDR3 amino acids: CSARAAGGQHEQYF. CDR3 in DNA: TGCAGTGCTAGAGCAGCGGGAGGCCAGCACGAGCAGTACTTC.

V is TRBV5-1 and J is TRBJ1-6; 7 bases are a match to TRBD1. The ends lost 1 base at V and 6 bases at J; junction bases unmatched: 7. The germline gives CDR1 SGHRS, CDR2 YFSETQ. This CDR3 is built from 16 residues. This CDR3 reads CASSLRTTGSNSPLHF. CDR3 DNA sequence: TGCGCCAGCAGCTTGAGGACGACAGGGTCTAATTCACCCCTCCACTTT.

This clonotype was counted many times. The chain recombines TRBV6-1 with TRBJ1-1, with D possibly matching TRBD1 (6 bases). Trimming left V 2 bases short and J 1 base short, with 11 bases between. The length of the CDR3 is 15 residues. Germline assignment: CDR1 MNHNS and CDR2 SASEGT. CDR3 residues: CASSEYVQGNTEAFF. The CDR3 nucleotides are TGTGCCAGCAGTGAATACGTACAGGGGAACACTGAAGCTTTCTTT.

This clonotype was detected a few times. This chain uses TRBV19 with TRBJ1-3; D uncertain. This CDR3 is built from 14 residues. The V end lost 1 base, the J end lost 0 bases, and 4 bases lay between the germline ends. CDR1 is LNHDA and CDR2 is SQIVND in the germline V gene (reference sequence). This chain's CDR3 is CASSIANSGNTIYF. In nucleotides, the CDR3 is TGTGCCAGTAGTATAGCTAACTCTGGAAACACCATATATTTT.

In the case of this clonotype: Given a much more abundant clone one base away, this may be a read error. This sequence joins TRBV30 and TRBJ2-7; a possible D gene is TRBD1 (6 bases). This CDR3 is 17 amino acids long. Germline loops: CDR1 GTSNPN, CDR2 SVGIG (reference sequence). For the CDR3, the DNA is TGTGCCTGGACTCCCCGGGACACCTCCCCGAGCTCCTACGGGCAGTACTTC. This sequence encodes CAWTPRDTSPSSYGQYF.

The sample holds a few counts of this clonotype. The chain employs TRBV19 and TRBJ1-5; D might be TRBD1 (6 bases). The CDR3 consists of 15 residues. Per germline, CDR1 LNHDA and CDR2 SQIVND (reference sequence). V gave up 1 base and J gave up 7 bases, with 14 bases separating them. The CDR3 sequence is CASSIVRGWGQPQHF. The CDR3 nucleotides read TGTGCCAGTAGTATAGTCAGGGGTTGGGGGCAGCCCCAGCATTTT.

This clonotype was seen only a few times. The chain joins TRBV12-3 or TRBV12-4 to TRBJ2-4; 7 bases agree with TRBD1. CDR3 size: 13 residues. V lost 6 bases and J lost 8; bases outside the gene matches: 7. The CDR3 DNA is TGTGCCAGCAGGGGACAGATGGGACACATTCAGTACTTC. Translated, it gives CASRGQMGHIQYF.

There are many counts of this clonotype. The chain carries TRBV28 and TRBJ2-1, with D possibly matching TRBD2 (6 bases). There are 14 residues in the CDR3. Between the trimmed V and J ends, which lost 2 bases and 6 bases, there was a span of 11 bases. Germline CDR1 MDHEN, CDR2 SYDVKM. The CDR3 sequence: CASSLPLASNEQFF. The DNA of the CDR3 is TGTGCCAGCAGTTTACCCCTAGCGAGCAATGAGCAGTTCTTC.

This clonotype has more than one count but fewer than ten. The rearrangement links TRBV7-9 to TRBJ2-3; no firm D call. This CDR3 has 10 amino acids. The germline V gene has CDR1 SEHNR and CDR2 FQNEAQ (reference sequence). Deletions cut 3 bases from V and 7 bases from J, with 2 bases between. The CDR3 is CASSFHTQYF. The CDR3 nucleotides read TGTGCCAGCAGCTTCCATACGCAGTATTTT.

V is TRBV5-4 and J is TRBJ1-1; no clear D. The V end lost 0 bases, the J end lost 0 bases, and 12 bases lay between the germline ends. The CDR3 consists of 16 residues. The germline CDR1 and CDR2 sequences are SGHNT and YYREEE (reference sequence). In DNA form, the CDR3 reads TGTGCCAGCAGCTTGGCTCAGCAGACTATGAACACTGAAGCTTTCTTT. This sequence encodes CASSLAQQTMNTEAFF.

This clonotype has more than one count but fewer than ten. The chain is built from TRBV7-9 and TRBJ1-4, with D possibly matching TRBD1 (5 bases). V lost 1 base, J lost 11 bases, and 17 bases lay in between. Germline loops: CDR1 SEHNR, CDR2 FQNEAQ (reference sequence). This CDR3 contains 15 residues. The CDR3 region is CASSLGWGAVGKLFF. Written as DNA, the CDR3 is TGTGCCAGCAGCTTAGGTTGGGGCGCGGTGGGGAAACTGTTTTTT.

The table lists this clonotype with many counts. The CDR3 here is CASIETGVWTEAFF. DNA of the CDR3: TGTGCCAGCATCGAAACAGGGGTTTGGACTGAAGCTTTCTTT. The chain is built from TRBV12-3 or TRBV12-4 and TRBJ1-1; the match to TRBD1 covers 7 bases. The CDR3 runs 14 residues. Trimming took 7 bases from V and 5 from J; bases not matched to a gene: 10.

The chain joins TRBV5-1 to TRBJ1-5; D uncertain. The V and J ends lost 0 bases and 5 bases respectively, with 12 bases between them. The CDR3 loop spans 15 amino acids. Germline-derived CDR1 and CDR2 are SGHRS and YFSETQ. CDR3 sequence: CASSLDPSGYQPQHF. The CDR3 DNA is TGCGCCAGCAGCTTGGATCCCTCGGGGTATCAGCCCCAGCATTTT.